Listed here are 29 T cell receptor beta chains from one sample, sequenced in a study of T cells expressing NK-cell markers. TCRdb re-called the 5' RACE reads; one entry per CDR3 protein, DNA not given. This sample's clone table lists 500,000 or so distinct CDR3 sequences. The sequenced sample was blood T cells: a sorted CD56 or NKG2C T cell subset, CD4+ or CD8+ T cells, or bulk PBMC T cells (not recorded which). These receptors came from a man aged 18 to 30 in good health.

The chain couples TRBV7-6 to TRBJ2-1. The CDR3 spans 14 residues. The germline V gene has CDR1 SGHVS and CDR2 FNYEAQ. This chain's CDR3 is CASSGREAYNEQFF. Full variable domain (rest looked up from reference TRBV7-6 and TRBJ2-1): GAGVSQSPRYKVTKRGQDVALRCDPISGHVSLYWYRQALGQGPEFLTYFNYEAQQDKSGLPNDRFSAERPEGSISTLTIQRTEQRDSAMYRCASSGREAYNEQFFGPGTRLTVL.

The chain has TRBV7-8 and TRBJ2-1; TCRdb's assignment of TRBD2 cannot be checked, as there is no DNA. The germline CDR1 and CDR2 sequences are SGHVS and FQNEAQ. The CDR3 length is 16 residues. The CDR3 is CASSQEGFKTYNEQFF.

The chain uses TRBV28 and TRBJ1-2. The CDR3 extends over 14 amino acids. Per the germline V gene, CDR1 is MDHEN and CDR2 is SYDVKM. CDR3 amino acids: CASSLKTRWEGYTF.

The V call is TRBV12-3 or TRBV12-4, the J call TRBJ1-1; TCRdb reports TRBD1, a call that lacks DNA to check it against. CDR3 length: 13 amino acids. The CDR3 loop is CASNNNLGGEAFF.

The genes are TRBV3-1 and TRBJ2-7. This CDR3 comprises 16 residues. From germline, CDR1 is LGHDT and CDR2 YNNKEL (reference sequence). The CDR3 loop is CASSPSPGAGTYEQYF.

The chain links TRBV29-1 to TRBJ2-2; the TCRdb D gene call, TRBD2, has no DNA to confirm it. The length of the CDR3 is 13 residues. Per germline, CDR1 SQVTM and CDR2 ANQGSEA. CDR3 sequence reads: CSAIDGGTGELFF.

The chain is built from TRBV5-5 and TRBJ2-1; there is no DNA to check the TCRdb D call of TRBD1. Per the germline V gene, CDR1 is SGHKS and CDR2 is YYEKEE (reference sequence). CDR3 length: 13 amino acids. The CDR3 loop is CASRDRGLDEQFF. The complete variable domain, with remaining parts taken from reference TRBV5-5 and TRBJ2-1, reads DAGVTQSPTHLIKTRGQQVTLRCSPISGHKSVSWYQQVLGQGPQFIFQYYEKEERGRGNFPDRFSARQFPNYSSELNVNALLLGDSALYLCASRDRGLDEQFFGPGTRLTVL.

The chain links TRBV3-1 to TRBJ2-5. CDR1 LGHDT and CDR2 YNNKEL come from the germline V gene (reference sequence). This CDR3 contains 13 residues. The CDR3 region is CASSTRYQETQYF.

The rearrangement joins TRBV29-1 to TRBJ2-5; TCRdb proposes TRBD2, but this gene call is untestable without DNA. CDR1 SQVTM and CDR2 ANQGSEA come from the germline V gene. The length of the CDR3 is 13 residues. The chain's CDR3 is CSARGRFQETQYF. The whole variable domain, filled in from reference TRBV29-1 and TRBJ2-5, reads SAVISQKPSRDICQRGTSLTIQCQVDSQVTMMFWYRQQPGQSLTLIATANQGSEATYESGFVIDKFPISRPNLTFSTLTVSNMSPEDSSIYLCSARGRFQETQYFGPGTRLLVL.

The V and J genes are TRBV20-1 and TRBJ1-2; checking the TCRdb D call of TRBD1 is not possible without DNA. Germline lookup yields CDR1 DFQATT and CDR2 SNEGSKA (reference sequence). The CDR3 runs 14 residues. The CDR3 protein is CSASKGGAGYGYTF.

The chain employs TRBV12-3 or TRBV12-4 and TRBJ2-1; with no DNA, the TCRdb D assignment of TRBD1 cannot be verified. There are 15 residues in the CDR3. CDR3 in amino acids: CASCELGQVGGEQFF.

J is TRBJ2-1 and V is TRBV24-1; the TCRdb call, TRBD2, lacks DNA for checking. This CDR3 spans 17 amino acids. Germline V CDR1 and CDR2: KGHDR, SFDVKD. The CDR3 is CATSDISGSRPYNEQFF.

V is TRBV12-3 or TRBV12-4 and J is TRBJ2-1; TCRdb returns TRBD2, unconfirmable since there is no DNA. This CDR3 contains 17 residues. CDR3 residues: CASRYLSLGRGGDEQFF.

This sequence joins TRBV11-2 and TRBJ2-5; TCRdb picks TRBD1, but there is no DNA to check that call. The CDR3 loop spans 17 amino acids. The V gene's germline CDR1 is SGHAT and CDR2 FQNNGV. The CDR3 reads CASSFKRGTTNQETQYF.

V gene TRBV12-5 combines with J gene TRBJ2-1; TCRdb outputs TRBD2, but without DNA this stays unchecked. Germline V gene lookup returns CDR1 LGHNT and CDR2 FRNRAP. The CDR3 consists of 16 residues. CDR3 sequence reads: CASGPPQRWETNEQFF.

J is TRBJ2-3 and V is TRBV2; as DNA is missing, the TRBD2 call by TCRdb cannot be tested. The CDR3 length is 14 residues. Germline V gives CDR1 SNHLY, CDR2 FYNNEI. The chain's CDR3 is CASNLAGVPDTQYF.

This sequence joins TRBV4-1 and TRBJ2-3; without DNA, the TCRdb call of TRBD1 cannot be checked. Germline CDR1 and CDR2: MGHRA and YSYEKL. This CDR3 has 14 residues. The CDR3 sequence is CASSQTGSRGTQYF.

The V gene is TRBV13, the J gene TRBJ2-5; there is no DNA to check the TCRdb D call of TRBD2. CDR3 length: 19 amino acids. CDR1 is PRHDT and CDR2 is FYEKMQ in the germline V gene (reference sequence). This chain's CDR3 is CASSSDGTSGMVSKETQYF.

This chain connects TRBV29-1 to TRBJ2-3; as DNA is missing, the TRBD1 call by TCRdb cannot be tested. Germline V CDR1 and CDR2: SQVTM, ANQGSEA. CDR3 length: 15 amino acids. CDR3 in amino acids: CSVDRGDRGTDTQYF.

V is TRBV27 and J is TRBJ1-2; TCRdb selects TRBD1, and the lack of DNA leaves this call unchecked. This CDR3 has 13 amino acids. Germline V gene sequence: CDR1 MNHEY, CDR2 SMNVEV (reference sequence). Here the CDR3 reads CASSAAGKDGYTF.

This chain links TRBV15 with TRBJ2-3; TCRdb's D call, TRBD2, is unchecked because there is no DNA. The CDR3 has 17 residues. Germline assignment: CDR1 LNHNV and CDR2 YYDKDF (reference sequence). The CDR3 is CATSRTGLAESTDTQYF. Complete variable domain (other parts from reference TRBV15 and TRBJ2-3): DAMVIQNPRYQVTQFGKPVTLSCSQTLNHNVMYWYQQKSSQAPKLLFHYYDKDFNNEADTPDNFQSRRPNTSFCFLDIRSPGLGDTAMYLCATSRTGLAESTDTQYFGPGTRLTVL.

The V and J genes are TRBV5-1 and TRBJ2-2; the TCRdb D gene call, TRBD1, has no DNA to confirm it. The CDR3 runs to 16 residues. Per the germline V gene, CDR1 is SGHRS and CDR2 is YFSETQ. CDR3 residues: CASSLAQGARTGELFF. Drawing the rest from reference TRBV5-1 and TRBJ2-2, the complete variable domain is KAGVTQTPRYLIKTRGQQVTLSCSPISGHRSVSWYQQTPGQGLQFLFEYFSETQRNKGNFPGRFSGRQFSNSRSEMNVSTLELGDSALYLCASSLAQGARTGELFFGEGSRLTVL.

The V and J genes are TRBV4-1 and TRBJ2-1; TCRdb's D call of TRBD2 is untestable without DNA. The germline gives CDR1 MGHRA, CDR2 YSYEKL. The CDR3 sequence is 16 residues long. The CDR3: CASSQVGTRLYNEQFF.

V and J are TRBV6-5 and TRBJ2-3; the TRBD2 assignment by TCRdb is unverifiable without DNA. The germline V gene has CDR1 MNHEY and CDR2 SVGAGI. The CDR3 is made up of 17 amino acids. This CDR3 is CASSYLRDLPDTDTQYF.

This CDR3 reads CASSQMWAGESYNEQFF. This chain links TRBV3-1 with TRBJ2-1; the D call of TRBD1 rests on TCRdb alone, since no DNA is present to check it. Germline CDR1 LGHDT, CDR2 YNNKEL (reference sequence). The CDR3 length is 17 residues.

V and J are TRBV7-9 and TRBJ2-5; TCRdb reports TRBD2, a call that lacks DNA to check it against. Germline V gene data show CDR1 as SEHNR and CDR2 as FQNEAQ (reference sequence). The length of the CDR3 is 12 residues. The CDR3 region is CASGGGQETQYF.

The chain links TRBV10-3 to TRBJ2-7; TCRdb's D gene call, TRBD2, goes unchecked for lack of DNA. Germline-derived CDR1 and CDR2 are ENHRY and SYGVKD. The CDR3 loop spans 16 amino acids. CDR3 sequence reads: CAISESRGLADYEQYF.

The J gene is TRBJ2-2, the V gene TRBV6-5; absent DNA, TCRdb's TRBD1 call cannot be checked. Germline-derived CDR1 and CDR2 are MNHEY and SVGAGI. This CDR3 contains 14 residues. The CDR3 here is CASVSLREIGELFF.

The chain joins TRBV2 to TRBJ2-5; TCRdb calls TRBD1, which cannot be checked without DNA. The CDR3 runs 14 residues. Germline CDR1 and CDR2: SNHLY and FYNNEI. The CDR3 here is CAAEPRGAQETQYF.